This T cell receptor beta chain emerged from a study of technical replicates of blood from several donors. Some clones are missing from TCRdb's copy, which holds only in-frame ones; the method was immunoSEQ multiplex PCR. The sample includes about 75,000 clones, just over 90% seen only once; the top ten take around 4.5%. The clonotype comes from a human donor in good health. Some clones in this sample may be carry-over from other donors' samples. Specimen: PBMCs.

The CDR3 sequence: CASRVPGSYNSPLHF. Written as DNA, the CDR3 is TGTGCCAGCAGGGTGCCGGGCTCCTATAATTCACCCCTCCACTTT. J is TRBJ1-6 and V is TRBV11-2; D unclear. V was cut by 6 bases and J by 0 bases, with 9 bases left in between. Germline CDR1 and CDR2: SGHAT and FQNNGV. The CDR3 extends over 15 amino acids. Supplemented by reference TRBV11-2 and TRBJ1-6, the full variable domain reads EAGVAQSPRYKIIEKRQSVAFWCNPISGHATLYWYQQILGQGPKLLIQFQNNGVVDDSQLPKDRFSAERLKGVDSTLKIQPAKLEDSAVYLCASRVPGSYNSPLHFGNGTRLTVT.